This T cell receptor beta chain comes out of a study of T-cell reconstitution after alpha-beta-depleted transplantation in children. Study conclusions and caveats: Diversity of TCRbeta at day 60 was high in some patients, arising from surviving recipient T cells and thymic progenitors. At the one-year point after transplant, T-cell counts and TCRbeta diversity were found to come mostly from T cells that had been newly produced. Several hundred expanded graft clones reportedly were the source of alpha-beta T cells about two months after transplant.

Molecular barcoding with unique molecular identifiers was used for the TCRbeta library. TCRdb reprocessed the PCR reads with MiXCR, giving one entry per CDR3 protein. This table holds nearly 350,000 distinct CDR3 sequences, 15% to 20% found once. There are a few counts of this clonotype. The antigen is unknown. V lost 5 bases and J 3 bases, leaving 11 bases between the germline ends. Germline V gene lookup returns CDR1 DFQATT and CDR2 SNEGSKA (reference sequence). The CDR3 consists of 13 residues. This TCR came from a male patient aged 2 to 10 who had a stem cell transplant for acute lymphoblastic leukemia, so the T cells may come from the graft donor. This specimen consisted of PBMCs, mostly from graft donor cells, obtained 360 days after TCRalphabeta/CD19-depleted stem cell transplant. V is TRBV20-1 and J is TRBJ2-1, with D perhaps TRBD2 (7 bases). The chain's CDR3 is CSAREDSYNEQFF. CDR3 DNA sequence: TGCAGTGCTCGGGAGGACAGCTACAATGAGCAGTTCTTC.